A single sample gave rise to the 8 T cell receptor beta chains below, sequenced in a study of blood T cells in healthy people across ages. The second PCR ran about 6 to 12 cycles with a sample-barcoded 5' primer and J-beta primers. One entry per CDR3 protein results from TCRdb running MiXCR on the 5' RACE reads. The sample has 760,000 or so distinct CDR3 sequences; more than 20% are singletons. These data were also reused for a study on T cells of mothers and their children.

Sequenced input: blood. The source is a boy between 5 and 17 years old in good health.

The chain links TRBV28 to TRBJ2-5; 8 nucleotides line up with TRBD1. The CDR3 runs 17 residues. Per germline, CDR1 MDHEN and CDR2 SYDVKM. The ends lost 1 base at V and 1 base at J; junction bases unmatched: 8. CDR3 region: CASSLFWQGASQETQYF. Written as DNA, the CDR3 is TGTGCCAGCAGTTTATTTTGGCAGGGGGCTAGCCAAGAGACCCAGTACTTC.

The rearrangement links TRBV20-1 to TRBJ2-1; D could derive from TRBD1 or TRBD2 (5 bases each). The germline V gene encodes CDR1 DFQATT and CDR2 SNEGSKA (reference sequence). V was trimmed by 6 bases and J by 3 bases, leaving 18 bases between them. The CDR3 has 15 residues. The CDR3 DNA reads TGCAGTGCGATCCCGGCTGGGACCTACTACAATGAGCAGTTCTTC. Translation: CSAIPAGTYYNEQFF.

This clonotype was counted a few times. The rearrangement joins TRBV3-1 to TRBJ2-7; 9 bases fit TRBD2. Germline V gives CDR1 LGHDT, CDR2 YNNKEL (reference sequence). CDR3 length equals 16 residues. Trimming took 4 bases from V and 0 from J; bases not matched to a gene: 7. In DNA form, the CDR3 reads TGTGCCAGCAGCCGCATAGCGGGAGTGAGCTCCTACGAGCAGTACTTC. It yields the protein CASSRIAGVSSYEQYF.

The genes are TRBV19 and TRBJ2-1; 8 nucleotides match TRBD1. V shed 6 bases, J shed 2 bases, and the junction held 3 bases outside the gene matches. This CDR3 has 14 residues. Germline CDR1 is LNHDA and CDR2 is SQIVND (reference sequence). CDR3 DNA: TGTGCCAGTAGCGGACAGGGCCCCTACAATGAGCAGTTCTTC. This translates into CASSGQGPYNEQFF.

The chain combines TRBV3-1 with TRBJ1-5; D ambiguous. Germline V lookup: CDR1 LGHDT, CDR2 YNNKEL (reference sequence). V shed 4 bases and J shed 1 base, with 8 bases lying between them. There are 14 residues in the CDR3. The CDR3 region is CASSRRQSNQPQHF. Written as DNA, the CDR3 is TGTGCCAGCAGCCGGCGGCAGAGCAATCAGCCCCAGCATTTT.

This clonotype was seen only a few times. The chain is built from TRBV4-1 and TRBJ2-7; 7 bases map to TRBD2. This CDR3 comprises 16 residues. The germline CDR1 and CDR2 sequences are MGHRA and YSYEKL. V lost 0 bases, J lost 0 bases, and 5 bases stayed unmatched. For the CDR3, the DNA is TGCGCCAGCAGCCAAGACGGGACTAACCCCTCCTACGAGCAGTACTTC. It translates to CASSQDGTNPSYEQYF.

The rearrangement uses TRBV4-1 and TRBJ2-3; TRBD2 aligns across 13 bases. Germline trimming cut 1 base from V and 3 bases from J; bases unmatched to any gene: 7. The CDR3 sequence is 18 residues long. Germline lookup yields CDR1 MGHRA and CDR2 YSYEKL. CDR3 region: CASSQVFRTSGSTDTQYF. In nucleotides, the CDR3 is TGCGCCAGCAGCCAAGTATTCAGGACTAGCGGGAGTACAGATACGCAGTATTTT.

Only a few counts were recorded for this clonotype. The rearrangement uses TRBV12-3 or TRBV12-4 and TRBJ2-3, with 8 bases matching TRBD1. The CDR3 consists of 15 residues. V dropped 4 bases and J dropped 4; count of bases not matched to a gene: 7. The CDR3 spells CASSSSGQGADTQYF. The CDR3 DNA follows: TGTGCCAGCAGTTCCTCTGGACAGGGCGCAGATACGCAGTATTTT.